This T cell receptor beta chain derives from a study of CXCR3-negative and CXCR3-positive naive CD8 T cells. Findings and limits, study-wide: TRB CDR3 properties were used to infer TCR strength, and surface CD5 was comparable between naive subsets. Whereas memory cells differed, naive CXCR3-negative and CXCR3-positive cells shared similar TRBV-TRBJ usage. Whereas both naive subsets had comparably high diversity, memory CD8+ cells had much lower diversity.

Germline V gene data show CDR1 as DFQATT and CDR2 as SNEGSKA (reference sequence). The CDR3 covers 12 residues. As concerns this clonotype: Its antigen is undetermined.

The authors prepared UMI-labeled TRB cDNA libraries by 5' RACE. TCRdb re-called the 5' RACE reads and gives one entry per CDR3 protein, without DNA. In total, the table holds about 42,000 distinct CDR3 sequences. Material for sequencing was naive CXCR3- CD8+ T cells from blood. Subset: CD45RO-CCR7+CD27+CD95- naive CD8+ T cells lacking CXCR3 (TNR3-). This chain joins TRBV20-1 and TRBJ1-3; lacking DNA, the TRBD1 call made by TCRdb goes unchecked. This TCR came from a human donor in good health. Some clones in this sample may be carry-over from other donors' samples. The CDR3 here is CSALGGFHTIYF.